Listed below are T cell receptor beta chains from one sample, sequenced in a study of technical replicates of blood from a few donors. Assay used: immunoSEQ multiplex PCR; TCRdb lists only in-frame clones, some missing. The sample carries about 68,000 clones, about 97% recorded once. The sequenced sample consisted of T cells isolated from PBMCs. Source of these receptors: a human donor in good health. CDR3s include the opening cysteine and the closing phenylalanine or tryptophan. The D gene is left open where the match is weak. The size field is filled for only some rows; it gives once, few, many or a size class.

j_call,clone_size,d_call,v_call,cdr3_aa,cdr3_nt
TRBJ2-3,-,-,TRBV18,CASSPRQGGGTDTQYF,TGTGCCAGCTCACCACGACAGGGAGGAGGCACAGATACGCAGTATTTT
TRBJ1-1,-,-,TRBV28,CASSLPRLTEAFF,TGTGCCAGCAGTTTACCCAGGCTCACTGAAGCTTTCTTT
TRBJ1-2,-,-,TRBV5-6,CASSNIRGDGYTF,TGTGCCAGCAGCAATATCAGGGGAGATGGCTACACCTTC
TRBJ2-1,-,TRBD1,TRBV7-2,CASSSMGQDNEQFF,TGTGCCAGCAGCTCTATGGGACAGGACAATGAGCAGTTCTTC
TRBJ2-1,-,-,TRBV11-3,CASSLGPFGGSYNEQFF,TGTGCCAGCAGCTTAGGGCCTTTTGGAGGTTCCTACAATGAGCAGTTCTTC
TRBJ1-5,once,-,TRBV6-1,CASSAGPYSNQPQHF,TGTGCCAGCAGTGCTGGGCCTTATAGCAATCAGCCCCAGCATTTT
TRBJ2-1,-,TRBD2,TRBV25-1,CASSEDRGLAGGNEQFF,TGTGCCAGCAGTGAGGACCGGGGACTAGCGGGAGGAAATGAGCAGTTCTTC
TRBJ2-3,-,-,TRBV30,CAWSVMAADTQYF,TGTGCCTGGAGTGTGATGGCGGCAGATACGCAGTATTTT
TRBJ2-7,-,TRBD2,TRBV11-2,CASSFLGSGGYEQYF,TGTGCCAGCAGCTTTTTAGGTAGCGGGGGCTACGAGCAGTACTTC
TRBJ2-1,-,-,TRBV9,CASSVGGKDEQFF,TGTGCCAGCAGCGTTGGCGGGAAGGATGAGCAGTTCTTC
TRBJ2-1,-,TRBD1,TRBV5-1,CASSWTGGEQFF,TGCGCCAGCAGCTGGACAGGGGGTGAGCAGTTCTTC
TRBJ2-3,-,TRBD2,TRBV28,CASSFTGPGLATDTQYF,TGTGCCAGCAGTTTCACGGGACCGGGACTAGCGACAGATACGCAGTATTTT
TRBJ1-1,-,-,TRBV27,CASSLAGNTEAFF,TGTGCCAGCAGTTTAGCAGGTAACACTGAAGCTTTCTTT
TRBJ2-6,-,-,TRBV28,CASIEDLARFGANVLTF,TGTGCCAGCATCGAGGACTTGGCACGGTTCGGGGCCAACGTCCTGACTTTC
TRBJ1-2,-,-,TRBV5-1,CASSLSPLEGYGYTF,TGCGCCAGCAGCTTGTCCCCCCTGGAGGGGTATGGCTACACCTTC
TRBJ2-1,-,-,TRBV10-3,CAIKSSYNEQFF,TGTGCCATCAAGAGCTCCTACAATGAGCAGTTCTTC
TRBJ1-5,-,-,TRBV10-3,CAISEQGNQPQHF,TGTGCCATCAGTGAACAGGGTAATCAGCCCCAGCATTTT
TRBJ1-2,-,TRBD1,TRBV9,CASSVAGQGVYGYTF,TGTGCCAGCAGCGTGGCGGGACAGGGCGTCTATGGCTACACCTTC
TRBJ2-7,-,-,TRBV19,CASRGLGRDVGEQYF,TGTGCCAGTAGGGGACTGGGACGGGACGTCGGAGAGCAGTACTTC
TRBJ2-7,-,-,TRBV4-2,CASSPRGLSGIEQYF,TGTGCCAGCAGCCCGCGTGGGCTATCCGGGATCGAGCAGTACTTC
TRBJ2-3,-,-,TRBV27,CASSYRSPRGTDTQYF,TGTGCCAGCAGTTACCGTTCTCCCCGGGGGACAGATACGCAGTATTTT
TRBJ1-1,-,TRBD1,TRBV5-1,CASSLGQGFAEAFF,TGCGCCAGCAGCCTGGGACAGGGATTCGCTGAAGCTTTCTTT
TRBJ1-5,-,-,TRBV7-6,CASSPGGNLYSNQPQHF,TGTGCCAGCAGCCCCGGGGGGAACCTGTATAGCAATCAGCCCCAGCATTTT
TRBJ2-7,-,TRBD1,TRBV7-9,CASNRGQGGSYEQYF,TGTGCCAGCAACAGGGGGCAGGGTGGGAGTTACGAGCAGTACTTC
TRBJ2-7,-,-,TRBV9,CASSPTGQEYEQYF,TGTGCCAGCAGCCCGACAGGCCAAGAATACGAGCAGTACTTC
TRBJ2-2,-,TRBD2,TRBV25-1,CASSVVEGRAGELFF,TGTGCCAGCAGTGTCGTAGAAGGGAGGGCCGGGGAGCTGTTTTTT
TRBJ2-7,-,-,TRBV10-3,CAISESSGFISYEQYF,TGTGCCATCAGTGAGTCGTCGGGGTTCATTAGCTACGAGCAGTACTTC
TRBJ2-5,once,TRBD2,TRBV19,CASSSPGLAGETQYF,TGTGCCAGTAGTTCCCCCGGACTAGCGGGAGAGACCCAGTACTTC
TRBJ2-7,-,TRBD2,TRBV6-5,CASSYSSGSLEYEQYF,TGTGCCAGCAGTTACTCGAGCGGGAGTTTGGAGTACGAGCAGTACTTC
TRBJ1-1,-,-,TRBV28,CASSLVVGARGVLRGGTEAFF,TGTGCCAGCAGTTTAGTTGTCGGGGCAAGAGGGGTTTTAAGGGGAGGGACTGAAGCTTTCTTT
TRBJ2-7,-,TRBD2,TRBV10-3,CAIGGFAGRDTYEQYF,TGTGCCATCGGGGGGTTTGCCGGGAGGGACACCTACGAGCAGTACTTC
TRBJ1-2,-,TRBD1,TRBV2,CASRQGQGRWGYTF,TGTGCCAGCAGACAAGGACAGGGACGGTGGGGCTACACCTTC
TRBJ1-2,-,TRBD1,TRBV7-9,CASRTKQGGYTF,TGTGCCAGCAGGACTAAACAGGGGGGCTACACCTTC
TRBJ2-5,-,TRBD2,TRBV5-8,CASGVGLAGHQETQYF,TGTGCCAGCGGGGTCGGACTAGCGGGCCACCAAGAGACCCAGTACTTC
TRBJ1-3,-,-,TRBV21-1,CASSKVGTPSGNTIYF,TGTGCCAGCAGCAAAGTCGGGACACCCTCTGGAAACACCATATATTTT
TRBJ2-3,-,TRBD2,TRBV4-1,CASSQGTGLSTDTQYF,TGCGCCAGCAGCCAAGGGACGGGACTAAGCACAGATACGCAGTATTTT
TRBJ1-2,-,-,TRBV6-6,CASSYSVYYGYTF,TGTGCCAGCAGTTATTCCGTCTACTATGGCTACACCTTC
TRBJ1-1,-,-,TRBV5-6,CASSQRQSEAFF,TGTGCCAGCAGCCAGAGACAGTCTGAAGCTTTCTTT
TRBJ2-7,-,TRBD1,TRBV11-3,CASRPGTGAYEQYF,TGTGCCAGCAGGCCCGGGACAGGGGCCTACGAGCAGTACTTC
TRBJ2-7,-,TRBD2,TRBV19,CATSGVSYEQYF,TGTGCCACTAGCGGGGTCTCCTACGAGCAGTACTTC
TRBJ1-5,-,-,TRBV25-1,CASSQGREPQHF,TGTGCCAGCAGTCAGGGGAGGGAGCCCCAGCATTTT
TRBJ1-1,-,TRBD1,TRBV28,CASSFFGTGVRGNTEAFF,TGTGCCAGCAGTTTTTTTGGGACAGGGGTTCGAGGGAACACTGAAGCTTTCTTT
TRBJ2-3,-,-,TRBV28,CASSLSTSGDTQYF,TGTGCCAGCAGTTTATCTACATCAGGAGATACGCAGTATTTT
TRBJ2-1,-,TRBD2,TRBV10-1,CASSELKGLAPYNEQFF,TGCGCCAGCAGTGAGTTGAAGGGACTAGCGCCCTACAATGAGCAGTTCTTC
TRBJ1-1,-,-,TRBV9,CASSVDDSTYEAFF,TGTGCCAGCAGCGTAGACGACTCTACCTATGAAGCTTTCTTT
TRBJ1-1,once,-,TRBV29-1,CSVDGEGTEAFF,TGCAGCGTTGACGGGGAAGGCACTGAAGCTTTCTTT
TRBJ2-5,-,TRBD1,TRBV7-9,CASSLEDRFKTQYF,TGTGCCAGCAGCTTAGAGGACAGGTTTAAGACCCAGTACTTC
TRBJ2-3,-,TRBD1,TRBV2,CASSEDRGGTDTQYF,TGTGCCAGCAGTGAGGACAGGGGGGGCACAGATACGCAGTATTTT
TRBJ1-6,-,TRBD1,TRBV6-5,CASRWDSSYNSPLHF,TGTGCCAGCAGATGGGACAGCTCCTATAATTCACCCCTCCACTTT
TRBJ1-1,-,TRBD1,TRBV27,CASRGQGWAEAFF,TGTGCCAGCAGGGGACAGGGGTGGGCTGAAGCTTTCTTT
TRBJ2-4,once,-,TRBV7-9,CASRILREAKNIQYF,TGTGCCAGCAGAATTCTTAGGGAGGCCAAAAACATTCAGTACTTC
TRBJ2-1,once,TRBD2,TRBV7-3,CASSLSLTLAGGLNEQFF,TGTGCCAGCAGCTTAAGTTTGACCCTAGCGGGAGGGCTCAATGAGCAGTTCTTC
TRBJ1-5,-,-,TRBV21-1,CASSRPTSSNQPQHF,TGTGCCAGCAGCCGGCCTACTAGTAGCAATCAGCCCCAGCATTTT
TRBJ1-2,-,-,TRBV9,CASSVGPRANYGYTF,TGTGCCAGCAGCGTAGGTCCCAGGGCCAACTATGGCTACACCTTC
TRBJ2-1,-,TRBD2,TRBV4-1,CASSQDRAGGNEQFF,TGCGCCAGCAGCCAAGATCGAGCGGGAGGCAATGAGCAGTTCTTC
TRBJ1-2,-,-,TRBV2,CASSDYGTPETYGYTF,TGTGCCAGCAGCGATTACGGGACTCCGGAAACCTATGGCTACACCTTC